The 32 T cell receptor beta chains presented below share a single source sample, sequenced in a study of cytomegalovirus exposure and HLA in healthy donors. In the PCR, 60 Vbeta and 13 Jbeta primers were used. Sequenced by immunoSEQ multiplex PCR; TCRdb stores in-frame clones only, minus some. The sample has more than 150,000 clones, approximately 85% seen once; the top ten hold approximately 2.5%. Sequencing input: PBMCs. The receptors derive from a woman aged 18-35 years in good health and CMV-seronegative.

The rearrangement joins TRBV5-4 to TRBJ2-2; D is perhaps TRBD2 (6 bases). V gave up 4 bases and J gave up 0 bases, with 22 bases separating them. The CDR3 runs to 19 residues. Germline assignment: CDR1 SGHNT and CDR2 YYREEE (reference sequence). The CDR3 sequence: CASSLEKGWLAANTGELFF. The DNA for the CDR3 is TGTGCCAGCAGCCTGGAAAAGGGGTGGTTAGCGGCGAACACCGGGGAGCTGTTTTTT.

The rearrangement joins TRBV29-1 to TRBJ2-7; D is possibly TRBD2 (5 bases). Trimming took 4 bases from V and 5 from J, leaving 18 bases between them. Looked up from germline, CDR1 is SQVTM and CDR2 is ANQGSEA. The CDR3 is 14 amino acids. The CDR3 here is CSVGQEVNANEQYF. The CDR3 DNA follows: TGCAGCGTTGGTCAGGAGGTTAATGCCAACGAGCAGTACTTC.

This clone was detected a few times. The CDR3 reads CASSVRFTAGELFF. The CDR3 DNA sequence: TGTGCCAGTAGTGTCCGGTTTACGGCCGGGGAGCTGTTTTTT. This chain connects TRBV19 to TRBJ2-2; D remains ambiguous. Trimming removed 5 bases from V and 6 bases from J, with 13 bases in between. CDR1 LNHDA and CDR2 SQIVND come from the germline V gene (reference sequence). This CDR3 is built from 14 residues.

There are a few counts of this clone. The gene calls are TRBV2 and TRBJ1-1, with D unresolved. The V gene's germline CDR1 is SNHLY and CDR2 FYNNEI. V lost 4 bases to trimming and J lost 4 bases, with 10 bases between them. The CDR3 length is 13 residues. CDR3 nucleotides: TGTGCCAGCAGTGGAGAATTTGGCACTGAAGCTTTCTTT. Translating it yields CASSGEFGTEAFF.

CDR3 loop: CASSRLGGGDYGYTF. The CDR3 nucleotides read TGTGCCAGCAGCCGGTTAGGTGGGGGCGACTATGGCTACACCTTC. The chain employs TRBV14 and TRBJ1-2; perhaps TRBD1 as D (6 bases). Trimming removed 4 bases from V and 3 bases from J, with 15 bases in between. The length of the CDR3 is 15 residues. Germline CDR1 and CDR2: SGHDN and FVKESK.

In regard to this clone: One end of the junction varies from germline; a read error may be responsible. The V call is TRBV7-9, the J call TRBJ2-7; 16 bases agree with TRBD2. CDR3 length: 15 amino acids. CDR1 is SEHNR, CDR2 FQNEAQ, per germline (reference sequence). CDR3 residues: CSSSSGLAGGLVQYF. The CDR3, as DNA: TGTTCCAGCAGCTCGGGACTAGCGGGAGGGCTCGTCCAGTACTTC.

This clone has only one observation. The chain combines TRBV9 with TRBJ1-2, with 7 bases aligning to TRBD1. The CDR3 runs to 14 residues. Germline-derived CDR1 and CDR2 are SGDLS and YYNGEE. J was trimmed by 2 bases and V by 4 bases; bases with no gene match: 5. The CDR3 protein is CASSRQGANYGYTF. The CDR3 nucleotides are TGTGCCAGCAGCCGACAGGGAGCCAACTATGGCTACACCTTC.

This clone was seen a few times. V gene TRBV6-5 combines with J gene TRBJ2-7; D not resolved. The germline V and J ends were trimmed by 6 bases and 0 bases, with 6 bases remaining between them. Germline CDR1 and CDR2: MNHEY and SVGAGI. The CDR3 length is 12 residues. This chain's CDR3 is CASRQRSYEQYF. The CDR3 nucleotides read TGTGCCAGCAGACAACGCTCCTACGAGCAGTACTTC.

The gene calls are TRBV11-2 and TRBJ2-2; no clear D gene. This CDR3 is 14 amino acids long. The germline gives CDR1 SGHAT, CDR2 FQNNGV. Trimming removed 5 bases from V and 3 bases from J, with 10 bases in between. The CDR3 DNA sequence: TGTGCCAGCAGCCATGGCTCCCACACCGGGGAGCTGTTTTTT. Translating gives CASSHGSHTGELFF.

The V and J genes are TRBV18 and TRBJ2-5, with 10 bases matching TRBD1. The junction had 6 bases not matched to a gene; V was cut back by 4 bases and J by 4 bases. From germline, CDR1 is KGHSH and CDR2 LQKENI. The CDR3 runs to 15 residues. The CDR3 coding sequence is TGTGCCAGCTCACGAACGACAGGGGGCCTAGAGACCCAGTACTTC. Protein product: CASSRTTGGLETQYF.

The CDR3 nucleotides are TGTGCCAGTAGTCCCGAGGGGACAGGGGGCGCCGGCTACACCTTC. Translated: CASSPEGTGGAGYTF. The gene calls are TRBV19 and TRBJ1-2; 12 bases align to TRBD1. V dropped 5 bases and J dropped 8; count of bases not matched to a gene: 9. Germline V lookup: CDR1 LNHDA, CDR2 SQIVND (reference sequence). The CDR3 loop spans 15 amino acids.

J is TRBJ2-7 and V is TRBV2; TRBD1 agrees at 10 bases. The CDR3 consists of 14 residues. V lost 6 bases to trimming and J lost 3 bases; unmatched junction nucleotides: 5. The germline gives CDR1 SNHLY, CDR2 FYNNEI. As DNA, the CDR3 is TGTGCCAGCAGGTCTGGACAGGGGGACTACGAGCAGTACTTC. It is translated as CASRSGQGDYEQYF.

The rearrangement uses TRBV18 and TRBJ2-1; 7 bases are a match to TRBD1. Trimming took 6 bases from V and 0 from J; bases not matched to a gene: 8. CDR1 is KGHSH, CDR2 LQKENI, per germline. CDR3 length: 16 amino acids. The CDR3 DNA sequence: TGTGCCAGCTCCTTATTACAGGGGTCCTCCTACAATGAGCAGTTCTTC. Protein product: CASSLLQGSSYNEQFF.

This clone was seen only once. The chain joins TRBV6-5 to TRBJ2-2, with 7 positions matching TRBD1. This CDR3 contains 14 residues. Germline lookup yields CDR1 MNHEY and CDR2 SVGAGI. V lost 4 bases to trimming and J lost 1 base; unmatched junction nucleotides: 0. Here the CDR3 reads CASSWDRNTGELFF. The CDR3 nucleotides read TGTGCCAGCAGTTGGGACAGGAACACCGGGGAGCTGTTTTTT.

This chain joins TRBV7-6 and TRBJ2-1; 9 bases are a match to TRBD2. Trimming cost V 0 bases and J 6 bases; bases outside gene matches: 3. The CDR3 extends over 15 amino acids. CDR1 is SGHVS, CDR2 FNYEAQ, per germline. The CDR3 reads CASSLAGGRANEQFF. CDR3 coding DNA: TGTGCCAGCAGCTTAGCGGGCGGGAGGGCCAATGAGCAGTTCTTC.

This clone was seen once. For the CDR3, the DNA is TGTGCCAGCAGCTTGGGCAGGGGCAACGAGCAGTACTTC. Translated, it gives CASSLGRGNEQYF. The chain uses TRBV7-2 and TRBJ2-7; the D gene is possibly TRBD1 (6 bases). The germline V gene has CDR1 SGHTA and CDR2 FQGNSA. Trimming removed 3 bases at V and 5 bases at J, with 11 bases between. The length of the CDR3 is 13 residues.

CDR3 sequence reads: CASSELGRPSTQYF. Written as DNA, the CDR3 is TGTGCCAGCAGTGAGTTGGGCAGGCCCTCGACCCAGTACTTC. The V gene is TRBV2, the J gene TRBJ2-5; unclear D gene. This CDR3 is 14 amino acids long. Germline-derived CDR1 and CDR2 are SNHLY and FYNNEI. Trimming took off 3 bases at V and 7 bases at J, with 15 bases between the two ends. Filled out from reference TRBV2 and TRBJ2-5, the complete variable domain reads EPEVTQTPSHQVTQMGQEVILRCVPISNHLYFYWYRQILGQKVEFLVSFYNNEISEKSEIFDDQFSVERPDGSNFTLKIRSTKLEDSAMYFCASSELGRPSTQYFGPGTRLLVL.

The rearrangement uses TRBV27 and TRBJ2-1; D is unresolved. Germline values: CDR1 MNHEY, CDR2 SMNVEV (reference sequence). Trimming shortened V by 2 bases and J by 3 bases, and 5 bases separated the two germline ends. The CDR3 runs to 13 residues. The CDR3 nucleotides are TGTGCCAGCAGTTTAGCGGACTACAATGAGCAGTTCTTC. Its protein is CASSLADYNEQFF.

A few counts support this clone. The chain combines TRBV6-5 with TRBJ2-3; 9 bases fit TRBD2. Germline CDR1 reads MNHEY; CDR2 reads SVGAGI. Losses at the gene ends were 6 bases for V and 2 bases for J; bases not matched to a gene: 3. The CDR3 loop spans 14 amino acids. As DNA, the CDR3 is TGTGCCAGCAGGATAGCGGGAGCCACAGATACGCAGTATTTT. This gives the protein CASRIAGATDTQYF.

The chain uses TRBV6-1 and TRBJ2-5; D is possibly TRBD1 (6 bases). Trimming removed 3 bases from V and 5 bases from J, with 16 bases in between. In germline, CDR1 is MNHNS, CDR2 SASEGT. The length of the CDR3 is 15 residues. The CDR3 coding sequence is TGTGCCAGCAGTGACCCTACAGGGTTCGGGGAGACCCAGTACTTC. Protein: CASSDPTGFGETQYF.

The chain uses TRBV29-1 and TRBJ2-7; D is perhaps TRBD1 (6 bases). Trimming took 3 bases from V and 2 from J, leaving 8 bases between them. The germline V gene encodes CDR1 SQVTM and CDR2 ANQGSEA. The CDR3 loop spans 12 amino acids. The DNA of the CDR3 is TGCAGCGTTGAGGACAGCACCTACGAGCAGTACTTC. This encodes CSVEDSTYEQYF.

With regard to this clone: Mismatch with germline at one junction end may stem from a read error. The chain employs TRBV10-3 and TRBJ2-1, with 8 bases matching TRBD1. The CDR3 spans 15 residues. Germline CDR1 ENHRY, CDR2 SYGVKD. The DNA for the CDR3 is TGTGCCAGCAGTAGACAGGGGACGGGTGCAGATGAGCAGTTCTTC. Protein: CASSRQGTGADEQFF.

This chain links TRBV25-1 with TRBJ2-5, with TRBD1 identical over 7 bases. The ends lost 7 bases at V and 1 base at J; junction bases unmatched: 6. CDR3 length equals 14 residues. Germline CDR1 and CDR2: MGHDK and SYGVNS. The CDR3 nucleotides read TGTGCCAGCACCGACAGGGCTTCCCAAGAGACCCAGTACTTC. As protein: CASTDRASQETQYF.

The chain recombines TRBV10-1 with TRBJ2-2, with 7 nucleotides matching TRBD1. The CDR3 consists of 14 residues. Trimming cost V 6 bases and J 5 bases; bases outside gene matches: 6. CDR1 and CDR2 from the germline V gene are WNHNN and SYGVQD (reference sequence). CDR3 loop: CASSRQGVTGELFF. DNA of the CDR3: TGCGCCAGCAGCAGACAGGGTGTAACCGGGGAGCTGTTTTTT.

The V and J genes are TRBV5-4 and TRBJ1-2, with D tentatively TRBD1 (6 bases). The CDR3 has 15 residues. The germline gives CDR1 SGHNT, CDR2 YYREEE (reference sequence). V was cut by 2 bases and J by 6 bases, with 17 bases left in between. In DNA, the CDR3 is TGTGCCAGCAGCTTACTGGGACAAGGATGGCATGGCTACACCTTC. This codes for CASSLLGQGWHGYTF.

The gene calls are TRBV27 and TRBJ2-3, with 10 bases that match TRBD1. CDR1 is MNHEY and CDR2 is SMNVEV in the germline V gene (reference sequence). This CDR3 has 14 residues. J was trimmed by 5 bases and V by 6 bases; bases with no gene match: 5. This CDR3 reads CASSDRGHGDTQYF. The CDR3 DNA is TGTGCCAGCAGCGACAGGGGGCATGGAGATACGCAGTATTTT.

A note on this clone: A read error may produce the germline difference seen at one junction end. This sequence joins TRBV14 and TRBJ2-1; the match to TRBD1 covers 10 bases. The germline gives CDR1 SGHDN, CDR2 FVKESK. This CDR3 is 14 amino acids long. The CDR3 coding sequence is TGTGCCAGCAGCCAAGAGAGGACCGGGACAGGGGCAGTCTTC. Encoded protein: CASSQERTGTGAVF. Full variable domain (missing parts from reference TRBV14 and TRBJ2-1): EAGVTQFPSHSVIEKGQTVTLRCDPISGHDNLYWYRRVMGKEIKFLLHFVKESKQDESGMPNNRFLAERTGGTYSTLKVQPAELEDSGVYFCASSQERTGTGAVFGPGTRLTVL.

The chain couples TRBV5-8 to TRBJ1-5; the match to TRBD1 covers 7 bases. Germline loops: CDR1 SGHTS, CDR2 YDEGEE. This CDR3 comprises 15 residues. With 2 bases clipped from V and 4 bases from J, the junction kept 6 bases outside the gene matches. The CDR3: CASSFRTGGNQPQHF. DNA of the CDR3: TGTGCCAGCAGCTTCAGGACAGGCGGTAATCAGCCCCAGCATTTT.

The chain has TRBV5-1 and TRBJ1-4; 9 bases align to TRBD1. The germline CDR1 and CDR2 sequences are SGHRS and YFSETQ. The V gene end was trimmed by 2 bases and the J gene end by 8 bases; junction bases not matched to a gene: 4. The CDR3 is 14 amino acids. CDR3 sequence: CASSLQGAPEKLFF. Written as DNA, the CDR3 is TGCGCCAGCAGCTTACAGGGGGCGCCCGAAAAACTGTTTTTT.

This chain joins TRBV5-4 and TRBJ1-1; 11 positions agree with TRBD1. This CDR3 is 15 amino acids long. Looked up from germline, CDR1 is SGHNT and CDR2 is YYREEE (reference sequence). Trimming cost V 4 bases and J 7 bases; bases outside gene matches: 9. This CDR3 reads CASSAGTGGISEAFF. As DNA, the CDR3 is TGTGCCAGCAGCGCGGGGACAGGGGGAATCAGTGAAGCTTTCTTT.

V and J are TRBV18 and TRBJ2-3, with D possibly matching TRBD2 (7 bases). The CDR3 spans 15 residues. Germline V gene lookup returns CDR1 KGHSH and CDR2 LQKENI. V dropped 3 bases and J dropped 0 bases, with 10 bases sitting between them. Here the CDR3 DNA reads TGTGCCAGCTCACCTCGGGGGGCTAGCACAGATACGCAGTATTTT. Translated: CASSPRGASTDTQYF.

The chain recombines TRBV4-3 with TRBJ1-5, with D perhaps matching TRBD1 (5 bases). From germline, CDR1 is LGHNA and CDR2 YSLEER. V gave up 0 bases and J gave up 5 bases, with 5 bases separating them. The CDR3 has 13 amino acids. The CDR3 protein is CASSQEGDQPQHF. DNA of the CDR3: TGCGCCAGCAGCCAAGAAGGGGATCAGCCCCAGCATTTT.